One sample yielded the 24 T cell receptor beta chains listed below, sequenced in a study of blood T cell repertoires in COVID-19. Data came from immunoSEQ multiplex PCR; TCRdb stores just in-frame clones and leaves some out. The table records under 200,000 clones, approximately 90% of them present only once. Specimen: PBMCs or T cells enriched from blood (not recorded which). These receptors all come from a middle-aged woman in a cohort exposed to, infected with or recovered from COVID-19 (not recorded which).

This chain joins TRBV19 and TRBJ1-2; 11 bases are shared with TRBD1. The CDR3 spans 18 residues. Germline lookup yields CDR1 LNHDA and CDR2 SQIVND (reference sequence). Losses at the gene ends were 0 bases for V and 2 bases for J; bases not matched to a gene: 8. The chain's CDR3 is CASSIDPGTGGANYGYTF. The CDR3 DNA sequence: TGTGCCAGTAGTATAGATCCCGGGACAGGGGGGGCCAACTATGGCTACACCTTC. Using reference TRBV19 and TRBJ1-2 for the parts outside the CDR3, the full variable domain is DGGITQSPKYLFRKEGQNVTLSCEQNLNHDAMYWYRQDPGQGLRLIYYSQIVNDFQKGDIAEGYSVSREKKESFPLTVTSAQKNPTAFYLCASSIDPGTGGANYGYTFGSGTRLTVV.

The rearrangement joins TRBV11-2 to TRBJ1-5, with no clear D. CDR1 SGHAT and CDR2 FQNNGV come from the germline V gene. V dropped 1 base and J dropped 3 bases, with 10 bases sitting between them. The length of the CDR3 is 15 residues. The CDR3 nucleotides are TGTGCCAGCAGCTTAGGATGGTCTACCAATCAGCCCCAGCATTTT. Translated, it gives CASSLGWSTNQPQHF.

The chain has TRBV7-9 and TRBJ1-5, with D unresolved. The V gene's germline CDR1 is SEHNR and CDR2 FQNEAQ (reference sequence). Trimming took off 6 bases at V and 6 bases at J, with 15 bases between the two ends. This CDR3 is built from 14 residues. The CDR3 DNA is TGTGCCAGCAGTTCCTCGAACGAGGGTCAGCCCCAGCATTTT. Its translation: CASSSSNEGQPQHF.

The rearrangement uses TRBV13 and TRBJ1-2; a weak D match, TRBD1 (6 bases). This CDR3 region has 14 residues. Germline V gives CDR1 PRHDT, CDR2 FYEKMQ (reference sequence). Trimming shortened V by 8 bases and J by 4 bases, and 17 bases separated the two germline ends. The CDR3, as DNA: TGTGCCAGCGAATTACGGGGGGACACCTATGGCTACACCTTC. This codes for CASELRGDTYGYTF.

This clone was recorded only once. The V and J genes are TRBV28 and TRBJ2-3; D not resolved. The germline V gene has CDR1 MDHEN and CDR2 SYDVKM. This CDR3 has 14 amino acids. V gave up 5 bases and J gave up 4 bases, with 13 bases separating them. As DNA, the CDR3 is TGTGCCAGCAGTCGAGTCCTCAAGCCAGATACGCAGTATTTT. This codes for CASSRVLKPDTQYF.

V gene TRBV11-3 combines with J gene TRBJ2-1; TRBD2 matches at 13 bases. This CDR3 is 15 amino acids long. Germline assignment: CDR1 SGHNT and CDR2 YENEEA. V lost 8 bases and J lost 6; bases outside the gene matches: 7. The CDR3 here is CASGPGLAGTNEQFF. CDR3 bases: TGTGCCAGCGGACCGGGACTAGCGGGGACCAATGAGCAGTTCTTC.

This chain connects TRBV19 to TRBJ2-5, with 7 bases matching TRBD2. The V and J ends lost 3 bases and 5 bases, in that order; junction bases with no gene match: 0. CDR1 LNHDA and CDR2 SQIVND come from the germline V gene (reference sequence). CDR3 length equals 12 residues. CDR3 region: CASSISGETQYF. For the CDR3, the DNA is TGTGCCAGTAGTATTAGCGGGGAGACCCAGTACTTC.

The chain is built from TRBV5-5 and TRBJ1-1; D is possibly TRBD1 (5 bases). V was clipped by 4 bases and J by 3 bases, with 13 bases between them. Germline-derived CDR1 and CDR2 are SGHKS and YYEKEE (reference sequence). The CDR3 is 14 residues long. The CDR3 sequence is CASSAQGRDTEAFF. CDR3 in DNA: TGTGCCAGCAGCGCCCAGGGCAGAGACACTGAAGCTTTCTTT.

The chain links TRBV5-1 to TRBJ2-7; TRBD2 matches at 7 bases. CDR1 is SGHRS and CDR2 is YFSETQ in the germline V gene. The CDR3 is 16 residues long. With V trimmed by 0 bases and J by 1 base, 7 bases remained unmatched. This CDR3 reads CASSLDGGSLSYEQYF. CDR3 DNA: TGCGCCAGCAGCTTGGACGGGGGGAGTCTTTCCTACGAGCAGTACTTC.

The chain uses TRBV5-1 and TRBJ2-7; TRBD2 might be the D (6 bases). The germline CDR1 and CDR2 sequences are SGHRS and YFSETQ. The ends were cut back, 2 bases at V and 3 bases at J, with 9 bases in the middle. This CDR3 is 13 amino acids long. The CDR3, as DNA: TGCGCCAGCAGCTTTGGAGGGGTCTACGAGCAGTACTTC. Its translation: CASSFGGVYEQYF.

The DNA for the CDR3 is TGTGCCAGCAGCAGCCGGGGGGAGACTAGCGGGAGCCCCAAAAACATTCAGTACTTC. Amino acid sequence: CASSSRGETSGSPKNIQYF. The V call is TRBV21-1, the J call TRBJ2-4; TRBD2, as called in the table, went unchecked against the DNA. TRBV21-1 is reported as a pseudogene. This CDR3 has 19 amino acids.

The sample holds a few counts of this clone. This chain joins TRBV19 and TRBJ2-1, with a possible D match to TRBD2 (6 bases). The germline V gene encodes CDR1 LNHDA and CDR2 SQIVND (reference sequence). This CDR3 region has 14 residues. V was pared by 10 bases and J by 7 bases, with 20 bases between. The CDR3 nucleotides read TGTGCCACCGGACGGGCCCCGGAGGGAAATGAGCAGTTCTTC. Amino acids: CATGRAPEGNEQFF.

The chain is built from TRBV22-1 and TRBJ2-4; the table's D call, TRBD2, has no DNA check behind it. TRBV22-1 is a pseudogene segment. The CDR3 runs to 20 residues. This CDR3 is CPGSAGAGWLAGRAKNIQYF. Written as DNA, the CDR3 is TGTCCTGGGAGCGCAGGAGCAGGGTGGCTAGCGGGACGAGCCAAAAACATTCAGTACTTC.

The rearrangement joins TRBV10-2 to TRBJ2-1; TRBD2 matches 9 bases. The CDR3 consists of 13 residues. Trimming took 10 bases from V and 2 from J; bases not matched to a gene: 3. Germline V gene data show CDR1 as WSHSY and CDR2 as SAAADI. CDR3 in amino acids: CAISGSPYNEQFF. CDR3 nucleotide sequence: TGCGCCATTAGCGGGAGTCCCTACAATGAGCAGTTCTTC.

The chain combines TRBV28 with TRBJ2-1; D ambiguous. The CDR3 consists of 11 residues. CDR1 and CDR2 (germline): MDHEN, SYDVKM. Trimming stripped 4 bases from V and 7 bases from J, with 5 bases between. CDR3 residues: CASSSGNEQFF. CDR3 nucleotides: TGTGCCAGCAGTTCCGGTAATGAGCAGTTCTTC.

The CDR3 bases are TGTGCCAGCAGTCGTTCCTCCTCGCAGCCCCAGCATTTT. Translation gives CASSRSSSQPQHF. V is TRBV28 and J is TRBJ1-5; no definite D call. V lost 5 bases, J lost 7 bases, and 12 bases lay in between. This CDR3 is built from 13 residues. Per the germline V gene, CDR1 is MDHEN and CDR2 is SYDVKM.

V and J are TRBV25-1 and TRBJ2-7; D uncertain. Germline-derived CDR1 and CDR2 are MGHDK and SYGVNS. The V and J ends lost 10 bases and 0 bases respectively, with 25 bases between them. CDR3 size: 17 residues. CDR3 protein: CATKLEFGGSGSYEQYF. The CDR3 DNA sequence: TGTGCCACCAAGCTTGAGTTCGGTGGGTCGGGCTCCTACGAGCAGTACTTC.

The rearrangement links TRBV6-1 to TRBJ1-6; D may be TRBD1 (5 bases). This CDR3 region has 13 residues. Germline-derived CDR1 and CDR2 are MNHNS and SASEGT. The V and J ends lost 1 base and 10 bases respectively, with 8 bases between them. CDR3 sequence reads: CASSEEGPSPLHF. CDR3 DNA: TGTGCCAGCAGTGAAGAGGGGCCCTCACCCCTCCACTTT.

J is TRBJ1-6 and V is TRBV6-5; D is uncertain. Per germline, CDR1 MNHEY and CDR2 SVGAGI. V lost 3 bases, J lost 9 bases, and 12 bases lay in between. The CDR3 is made up of 14 amino acids. The CDR3, as DNA: TGTGCCAGCAGTTATCAGTCTTTAATTTCACCCCTCCACTTT. This gives the protein CASSYQSLISPLHF.

The sample holds a few counts of this clone. J is TRBJ1-2 and V is TRBV6-5, with D tentatively TRBD1 (5 bases). V lost 0 bases and J lost 9, with 8 bases in between. Germline loops: CDR1 MNHEY, CDR2 SVGAGI. The CDR3 runs to 12 residues. The DNA of the CDR3 is TGTGCCAGCAGTTACTCGAAGGGGAGCTACACCTTC. Amino acids: CASSYSKGSYTF.

This rearrangement joins TRBV29-1 to TRBJ2-3; TRBD2 is a possible D gene (5 bases). The V gene lost 2 bases and the J gene lost 2 bases, with 8 bases spanning the gap. Germline CDR1 and CDR2: SQVTM and ANQGSEA. CDR3 length: 13 amino acids. The CDR3 region has the DNA TGCAGCGTTGAATCGGGATACACAGATACGCAGTATTTT. Translating gives CSVESGYTDTQYF.

The chain carries TRBV6-5 and TRBJ1-1; TRBD1 matches at 7 bases. Losses at the gene ends were 6 bases for V and 5 bases for J; bases not matched to a gene: 9. The CDR3 is 14 residues long. In germline, CDR1 is MNHEY, CDR2 SVGAGI. CDR3: CASSPQGVVTEAFF. CDR3 sequence (DNA): TGTGCCAGCAGCCCCCAGGGGGTAGTAACTGAAGCTTTCTTT.

This clone was observed a few times. J is TRBJ1-4 and V is TRBV5-1; tentative D call: TRBD1 (5 bases). V lost 4 bases to trimming and J lost 7 bases, with 14 bases between them. CDR3 size: 14 residues. The V gene's germline CDR1 is SGHRS and CDR2 YFSETQ. The DNA of the CDR3 is TGCGCCAGCAGCCCCGGGAGCGGGGGTGAAAAACTGTTTTTT. Its translation is CASSPGSGGEKLFF.

V gene TRBV4-1 combines with J gene TRBJ2-7; TRBD1 matches 7 bases. The germline V gene encodes CDR1 MGHRA and CDR2 YSYEKL. V dropped 1 base and J dropped 3; count of bases not matched to a gene: 6. The CDR3 is 15 residues long. The CDR3 bases are TGCGCCAGCAGCCAAGTTCGTCAGGGGGACTACGAGCAGTACTTC. It codes for CASSQVRQGDYEQYF.